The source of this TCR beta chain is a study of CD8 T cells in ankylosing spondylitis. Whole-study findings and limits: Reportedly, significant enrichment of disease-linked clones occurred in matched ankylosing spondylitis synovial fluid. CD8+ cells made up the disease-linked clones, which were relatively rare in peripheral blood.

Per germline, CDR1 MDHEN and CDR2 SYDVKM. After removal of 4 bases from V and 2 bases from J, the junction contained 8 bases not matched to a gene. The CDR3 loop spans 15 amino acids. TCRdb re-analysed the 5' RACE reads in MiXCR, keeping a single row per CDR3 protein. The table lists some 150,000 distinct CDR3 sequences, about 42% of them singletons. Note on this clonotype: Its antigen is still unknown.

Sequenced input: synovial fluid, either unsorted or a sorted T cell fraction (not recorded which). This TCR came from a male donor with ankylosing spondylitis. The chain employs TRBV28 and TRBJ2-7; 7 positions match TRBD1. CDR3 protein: CASSCSGQLPYEQYF. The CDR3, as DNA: TGTGCCAGCAGTTGCTCGGGACAGTTACCCTACGAGCAGTACTTC.